This T cell receptor beta chain was profiled in a study of preoperative IRX-2 immunotherapy in early breast cancer. Treatment in this sample: preoperative locoregional IRX-2 cytokine immunotherapy. Samples came from a phase Ib trial of preoperative locoregional IRX-2 cytokine immunotherapy. Using immunoSEQ multiplex PCR, the repertoire was profiled, and TCRdb retains in-frame clones only, with some absent. The data hold about 33,000 clones, with about 90% observed a single time. The TCR comes from a human donor with breast cancer. The sequences come from tumor tissue, collected after IRX-2 immunotherapy.

The CDR3 region has the DNA TGTGCCAGCAGTTCACAGGGGGCACGGAATTCACCCCTCCACTTT. This sequence encodes CASSSQGARNSPLHF. J is TRBJ1-6 and V is TRBV6-8; 9 nucleotides match TRBD1. J lost 7 bases, V lost 4 bases, and 5 bases had no gene match. The CDR3 sequence is 15 residues long. Germline V lookup: CDR1 MNHGY, CDR2 SAAAGT.